This TCR beta chain was profiled in a study of T cells after yellow fever vaccination. As regards this clonotype: The antigen remains undetermined.

A process of 5'RACE template switching, which added a universal primer site and UMIs, was used to make TCR cDNA. TCRdb passed the 5' RACE reads through MiXCR, listing each CDR3 protein once. The table lists 550,000 to 750,000 distinct CDR3 sequences, approximately 12% of them singletons. Overall study findings and caveats: Reappearing after the booster were most of the clones from primary vaccination (about 96% CD4, about 87% CD8). Peak timing came faster in the weaker secondary response, day 5 versus 15.

The sequencing used PBMCs, collected on the day of the yellow fever booster vaccination. This TCR came from a man younger than 45 who received the YFV17D yellow fever vaccine.

The CDR3 spells CASKGDRGSNSPLHF. The CDR3, as DNA: TGCGCCAGCAAAGGGGACAGGGGGTCGAATTCACCCCTCCACTTT. The chain uses TRBV5-1 and TRBJ1-6; TRBD1 aligns across 11 bases. CDR1 is SGHRS and CDR2 is YFSETQ in the germline V gene. This CDR3 region has 15 residues. V dropped 6 bases and J dropped 7; count of bases not matched to a gene: 6.